This TCR beta chain was captured in a study of control samples from healthy donors and cancer patients (TCRdb year 2020). The CDR3, from cysteine to phenylalanine, totals 13 residues. Only the CDR3 portion is preserved as DNA: 39 bases, with reading frame beginning at the first base. Via the germline V gene, CDR1 is MRHNA and CDR2 SNTAGT. V and J are truncated by 5 bases and 7 bases respectively, leaving an intervening sequence of 15 bases. The receptor library was made with the immunoSEQ multiplex PCR assay. TCRdb's version of the immuneACCESS table is confined to in-frame rearrangements and falls short of the full clone set. An unresolved V gene accounts for under half of the shortfall where checked; the remainder is of unknown origin. A total of 130,000 or so clones appear in this sample, approximately 88% of them only once. The top ten hold under 40% of the sample. This clone has just one count. It has no known antigen specificity. No much larger clonotype is one base removed from it; base qualities were not supplied.

The sequencing input was blood. The sequence links TRBV6-4 to TRBJ2-7; D gene: possibly TRBD1, on 6 matching bases. This receptor was obtained from a man aged 50-60 years in good health. The DNA sequence is given as TGTGCCAGCAGTCAAGAGGGGGTCGGGGAGCAGTACTTC. It encodes CASSQEGVGEQYF.